This T cell receptor beta chain was sequenced for a study of cytomegalovirus exposure and HLA in healthy donors. Primers: 60 Vbeta forward and 13 Jbeta reverse. Here immunoSEQ multiplex PCR was the method, and the copy in TCRdb shows in-frame clones only, minus some. The sample lists 89,000 or so clones, under 80% occurring once. Germline CDR1 and CDR2: SGDLS and YYNGEE. CDR3 length: 16 amino acids. Trimming removed 7 bases from V and 0 bases from J; junction bases left unmatched: 10. The sample taken for sequencing was PBMCs. The J gene is TRBJ1-2, the V gene TRBV9, with 9 nucleotides matching TRBD1. This clonotype was obtained from a man aged 60 to 69 in good health and CMV-seronegative. The CDR3 protein is CASFGDREGSNYGYTF. CDR3 bases: TGTGCCAGCTTCGGGGACAGGGAAGGTTCTAACTATGGCTACACCTTC.